This T cell receptor beta chain was captured by sequencing in a study of T cells in Graves' hyperthyroidism and ophthalmopathy (dated 2019 in TCRdb). Turning to the overall study: Peripheral blood was sampled at the time of initial diagnosis, prior to any treatment. Prospective prediction of ophthalmopathy was tested in an independent validation cohort of fewer than 20 hyperthyroidism patients and some 17 patients who later progressed to ophthalmopathy. The approximately 95 discovery patients were divided at random into training and test sets in a 7:3 ratio. In more than 5 Graves' hyperthyroidism patients, the study also compared T-cell repertoires from thyroid tissue with T-cell repertoires from blood. Following sampling, methimazole starting at 30 mg daily was given to hyperthyroidism patients, and high-dose intravenous methylprednisolone was given to ophthalmopathy patients. TCR V-J signatures able to tell the groups apart were searched for in a discovery cohort of 95 to 100 patients, of whom more than 40 had Graves' ophthalmopathy and about 60 had stable Graves' hyperthyroidism. The paper reports TCR Vbeta CDR3 sequencing of approximately 140 peripheral blood samples: approximately 41 ophthalmopathy, fewer than 85 hyperthyroidism and about 17 progressor patients.

The germline V gene specifies SGHAT as CDR1 and FQNNGV as CDR2. V is pruned by 5 bases and J by 5 bases, leaving 7 bases of the junction without a gene match. The CDR3 contains 14 residues, cysteine and phenylalanine counted. Only the CDR3 DNA stays, 42 bases, in frame from base 1. In the ophthalmopathy patients, disease was moderately to severely active, with a Clinical Activity Score of 3 or more, a NOSPECS grade of 4 or more, and a duration of less than 3 months. Exclusion was applied to patients with uncontrolled infections, other autoimmune diseases, pregnancy or lactation. Clinical symptoms, serum thyroxine and TRAb, thyroid ultrasound, and orbital computed tomography formed the basis for the diagnoses. PBMCs were separated from 7.5 to 10 ml of fresh peripheral blood using Ficoll-Paque density gradient centrifugation. Trizol reagent was used to extract total RNA, and RNA quality was then checked on an Agilent 2100 Bioanalyzer.

Summary of the overall study and its limitations: A 13 V-J signature model separated ophthalmopathy from stable hyperthyroidism, with about 90% sensitivity and 81.08% specificity in cross-validation and 80%/75% in testing. Most expanded thyroid clonotypes (frequency above 0.001) were also detected in blood, suggesting blood repertoires may reflect thyroid immune responses. During validation, the model predicted progression to ophthalmopathy a median of approximately 6.5 months ahead of onset, with almost 71% sensitivity and roughly 75% specificity. Sample size was not statistically predetermined, and investigators were not blinded to group allocation.

Amplification of TCR beta CDR3 regions was carried out from RNA transcripts. For the first round of RT-PCR on the TCR CDR3, the HTBI primer set was used together with the Qiagen OneStep RT-PCR kit. Libraries were constructed in a second round of multiplex PCR, after which size selection and purification were performed. The libraries were sequenced on an Illumina HiSeq2000 using paired-end 100 bp reads. The paper's data handling went like this. SOAPnuke was used to process the raw data, throwing out any read that contained adapters or uncalled bases, had a mean Phred below 15, or lacked an exact constant-primer or identifier match. High-quality paired reads were merged with COPE v1.2.5, and unique nucleotide sequences were defined as clonotypes. MiTCR v1.1 was used to align clonotypes to the IMGT TRBV, TRBD and TRBJ reference segments. The analysis included only V-J combinations with a frequency above 0.0001, which together covered 99% to 99.2% of the repertoires. The TCS score was defined as the ratio of F50 (clonal expansion) to E x V (chaos), calculated using BLOSUM62-based TCRdist between CDR3 peptides within each V-J. Welch's t-statistics and random forest reduced just over 500 V-J features to under 15, which were used in a naive Bayes classifier (R e1071). The public reads were reprocessed in TCRdb via fastp at Q25 and MiXCR, keeping in-frame beta chains. CDR3 protein sequences are deduplicated, and each keeps its most common genes and DNA. TCRdb, not the original authors, processed these V and J calls. The sample table shows about 520,000 distinct CDR3 sequences, and around a quarter are seen once. Around 11% of the sample is in the top ten clones.

This clonotype was recorded many times. The antigen it recognizes is unknown. Base qualities are missing; no much larger clone stands one base away. This receptor chain uses TRBV11-2 and TRBJ2-5, with 8 bases aligning to TRBD1. Sequencing input: blood. This clonotype was sampled from a woman in her 30s with Graves' ophthalmopathy. Here is the DNA: TGTGCCAGCAGCAGGACAGGGCTTGGGGAGACCCAGTACTTC. The resulting protein is CASSRTGLGETQYF. The reference TRBV11-2 and TRBJ2-5 proteins fill in what lies around the CDR3, so the full variable domain reads EAGVAQSPRYKIIEKRQSVAFWCNPISGHATLYWYQQILGQGPKLLIQFQNNGVVDDSQLPKDRFSAERLKGVDSTLKIQPAKLEDSAVYLCASSRTGLGETQYFGPGTRLLVL.